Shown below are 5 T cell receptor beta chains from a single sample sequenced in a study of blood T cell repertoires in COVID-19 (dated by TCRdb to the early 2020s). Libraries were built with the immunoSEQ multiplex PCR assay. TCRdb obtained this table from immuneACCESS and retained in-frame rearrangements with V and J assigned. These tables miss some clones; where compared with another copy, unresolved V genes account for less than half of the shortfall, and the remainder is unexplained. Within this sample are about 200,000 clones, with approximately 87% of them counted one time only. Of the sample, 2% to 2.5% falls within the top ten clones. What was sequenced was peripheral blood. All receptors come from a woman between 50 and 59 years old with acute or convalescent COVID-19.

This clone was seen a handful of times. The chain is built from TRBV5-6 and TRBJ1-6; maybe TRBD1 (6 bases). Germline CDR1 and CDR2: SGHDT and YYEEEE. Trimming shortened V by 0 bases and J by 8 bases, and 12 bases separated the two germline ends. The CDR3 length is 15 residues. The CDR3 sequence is CASSLAGGVDSPLHF. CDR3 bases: TGTGCCAGCAGCTTGGCGGGGGGCGTAGATTCACCCCTCCACTTT.

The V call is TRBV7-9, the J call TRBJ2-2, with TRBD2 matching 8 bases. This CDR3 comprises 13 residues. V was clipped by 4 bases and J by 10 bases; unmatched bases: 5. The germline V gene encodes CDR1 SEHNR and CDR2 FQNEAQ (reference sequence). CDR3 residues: CASSWPTSEELFF. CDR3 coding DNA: TGTGCCAGCAGCTGGCCGACTAGCGAGGAGCTGTTTTTT. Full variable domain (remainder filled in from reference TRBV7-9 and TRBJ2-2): DTGVSQNPRHKITKRGQNVTFRCDPISEHNRLYWYRQTLGQGPEFLTYFQNEAQLEKSRLLSDRFSAERPKGSFSTLEIQRTEQGDSAMYLCASSWPTSEELFFGEGSRLTVL.

CDR3 loop: CAWRPGDTQYF. As DNA, the CDR3 is TGTGCCTGGAGGCCGGGGGATACGCAGTATTTT. This rearrangement joins TRBV30 to TRBJ2-3, with D perhaps matching TRBD2 (5 bases). From germline, CDR1 is GTSNPN and CDR2 SVGIG (reference sequence). CDR3 size: 11 residues. V shed 3 bases and J shed 6 bases, with 7 bases lying between them.

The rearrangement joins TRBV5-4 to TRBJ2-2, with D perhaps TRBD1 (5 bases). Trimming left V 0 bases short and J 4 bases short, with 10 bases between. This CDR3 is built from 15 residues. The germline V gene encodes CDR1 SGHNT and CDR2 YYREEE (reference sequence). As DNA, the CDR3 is TGTGCCAGCAGCTTGGAGGGGAAGGGCACCGGGGAGCTGTTTTTT. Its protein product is CASSLEGKGTGELFF.

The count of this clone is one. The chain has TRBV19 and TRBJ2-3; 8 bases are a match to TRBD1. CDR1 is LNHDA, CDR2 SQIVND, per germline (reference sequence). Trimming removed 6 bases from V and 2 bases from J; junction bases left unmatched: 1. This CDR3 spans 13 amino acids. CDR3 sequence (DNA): TGTGCCAGTAGGGACAGGGCCACAGATACGCAGTATTTT. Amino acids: CASRDRATDTQYF.